This entry lists 4 T cell receptor beta chains sequenced from one sample in a study of cytomegalovirus exposure and HLA in healthy donors. 60 Vbeta and 13 Jbeta primers were used in PCR. The assay was immunoSEQ multiplex PCR, and TCRdb's table has in-frame clones only and misses some. The sample lists about 190,000 clones, just under 75% seen once, with about 4.6% in the top ten. Sequencing input: PBMCs. These TCRs come from a man aged 25-40 years in good health and CMV-seropositive.

This clone was observed a few times. The V gene is TRBV28, the J gene TRBJ1-2, with 9 bases aligning to TRBD1. V shed 4 bases and J 8 bases; nucleotides not matched to a gene: 8. Per germline, CDR1 MDHEN and CDR2 SYDVKM. This CDR3 is built from 14 residues. In DNA, the CDR3 is TGTGCCAGCAGTTGGGACAGGGCTGTGAGGGGCTACACCTTC. Amino acids: CASSWDRAVRGYTF.

This rearrangement joins TRBV9 to TRBJ2-2; 9 nucleotides line up with TRBD1. CDR3 size: 17 residues. V trimming: 7 bases; J trimming: 6 bases; junction bases outside the gene matches: 16. Per germline, CDR1 SGDLS and CDR2 YYNGEE. This chain's CDR3 is CASSLNRGQGLAGELFF. The CDR3 nucleotides read TGTGCCAGCTCCCTTAATAGGGGACAGGGCTTGGCCGGGGAGCTGTTTTTT.

The V and J genes are TRBV19 and TRBJ1-5; the D gene is possibly TRBD1 (6 bases). Trimming removed 0 bases at V and 1 base at J, with 13 bases between. Germline CDR1 reads LNHDA; CDR2 reads SQIVND (reference sequence). This CDR3 contains 17 residues. As DNA, the CDR3 is TGTGCCAGTAGTATAGACCGGGGGGCCTTGAGCAATCAGCCCCAGCATTTT. Translating it yields CASSIDRGALSNQPQHF. The whole variable domain, filled in from reference TRBV19 and TRBJ1-5, reads DGGITQSPKYLFRKEGQNVTLSCEQNLNHDAMYWYRQDPGQGLRLIYYSQIVNDFQKGDIAEGYSVSREKKESFPLTVTSAQKNPTAFYLCASSIDRGALSNQPQHFGDGTRLSIL.

The chain combines TRBV7-9 with TRBJ1-1; possible D gene TRBD1, 6 bases. This CDR3 has 13 amino acids. The V gene's germline CDR1 is SEHNR and CDR2 FQNEAQ (reference sequence). The V end lost 5 bases, the J end lost 0 bases, and 7 bases lay between the germline ends. CDR3 residues: CASSGQLNTEAFF. CDR3 DNA sequence: TGTGCCAGCAGCGGACAGCTGAACACTGAAGCTTTCTTT.